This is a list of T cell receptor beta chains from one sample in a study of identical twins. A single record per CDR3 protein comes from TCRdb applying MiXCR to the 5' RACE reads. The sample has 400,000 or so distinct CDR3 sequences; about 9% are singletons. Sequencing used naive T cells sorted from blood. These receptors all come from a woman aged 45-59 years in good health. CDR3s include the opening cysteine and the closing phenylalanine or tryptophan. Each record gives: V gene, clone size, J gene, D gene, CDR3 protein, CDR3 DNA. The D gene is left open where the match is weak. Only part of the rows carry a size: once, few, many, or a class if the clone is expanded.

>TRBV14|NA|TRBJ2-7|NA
CASSHPEGDYEQYF
TGTGCCAGCAGCCACCCCGAGGGGGACTACGAGCAGTACTTC
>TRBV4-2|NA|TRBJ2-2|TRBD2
CASSQVASGTTGELFF
TGTGCCAGCAGCCAAGTTGCCAGCGGGACCACCGGGGAGCTGTTTTTT
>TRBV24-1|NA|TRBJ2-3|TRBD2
CATGEREGSDTQYF
TGTGCCACCGGTGAGCGGGAGGGCTCAGATACGCAGTATTTT
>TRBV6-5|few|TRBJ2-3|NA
CASGGASTDTQYF
TGTGCCAGCGGAGGGGCTAGCACAGATACGCAGTATTTT
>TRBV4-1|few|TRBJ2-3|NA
CASSLPRRGLPDTQYF
TGCGCCAGCAGCCTTCCGCGTCGAGGACTACCAGATACGCAGTATTTT
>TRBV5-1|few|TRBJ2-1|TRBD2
CASSFLAGVSLRSSYNEQFF
TGCGCCAGCAGCTTCTTAGCGGGAGTCAGCCTTCGGAGCTCCTACAATGAGCAGTTCTTC
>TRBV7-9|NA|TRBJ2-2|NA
CAQLDTGELFF
TGTGCCCAACTTGACACCGGGGAGCTGTTTTTT
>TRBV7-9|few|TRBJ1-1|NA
CASSLGDARAEAFF
TGTGCCAGCAGCTTAGGGGATGCGAGGGCTGAAGCTTTCTTT
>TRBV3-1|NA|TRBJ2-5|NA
CASSPETQETQYF
TGTGCCAGCAGCCCCGAGACCCAAGAGACCCAGTACTTC
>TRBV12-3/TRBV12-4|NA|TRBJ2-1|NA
CASSFRGTEFF
TGTGCCAGCAGTTTTCGAGGGACGGAGTTCTTC
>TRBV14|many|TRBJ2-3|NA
CASSQRRSTDTQYF
TGTGCCAGCAGCCAGAGGCGTAGCACAGATACGCAGTATTTT
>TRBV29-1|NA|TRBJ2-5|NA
CSVDGLIESETQYF
TGCAGCGTGGACGGACTAATTGAATCGGAGACCCAGTACTTC
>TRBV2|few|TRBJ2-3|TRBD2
CASSGAPSGSADTQYF
TGTGCCAGCAGTGGGGCCCCTAGCGGGAGCGCAGATACGCAGTATTTT
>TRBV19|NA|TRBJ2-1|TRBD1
CASKRDRGSYNEQFF
TGTGCCAGTAAGAGGGACAGGGGGTCCTACAATGAGCAGTTCTTC
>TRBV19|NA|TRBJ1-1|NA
CASSIVGRDYHNTEAFF
TGTGCCAGTAGTATAGTTGGCCGGGATTACCATAACACTGAAGCTTTCTTT
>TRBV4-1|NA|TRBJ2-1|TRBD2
CASRHPSRGLGSEQFF
TGCGCCAGCAGGCATCCTTCGCGGGGGTTGGGATCGGAGCAGTTCTTC
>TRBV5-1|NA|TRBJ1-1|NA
CASSFGNRGNTEAFF
TGCGCCAGCAGCTTCGGAAATCGGGGGAACACTGAAGCTTTCTTT
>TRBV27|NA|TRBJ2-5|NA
CASSFTAGRQETQYF
TGTGCCAGCAGTTTTACGGCGGGGAGACAGGAGACCCAGTACTTC
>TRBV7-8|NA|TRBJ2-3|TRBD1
CASSLAPTGGTDTQYF
TGTGCCAGCAGCTTAGCGCCAACAGGGGGGACAGATACGCAGTATTTT
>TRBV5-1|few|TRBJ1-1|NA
CASSSDGSEAFF
TGCGCCAGCAGCTCTGACGGTTCTGAAGCTTTCTTT
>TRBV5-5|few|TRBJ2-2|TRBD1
CASTRDRGTGELFF
TGTGCCAGCACCCGGGACAGAGGAACCGGGGAGCTGTTTTTT
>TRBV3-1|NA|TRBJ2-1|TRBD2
CASKLTSGRNEQFF
TGTGCCAGTAAACTGACTAGCGGGAGAAATGAGCAGTTCTTC
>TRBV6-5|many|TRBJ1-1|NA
CASSPWGAEAFF
TGTGCCAGCAGTCCTTGGGGAGCTGAAGCTTTCTTT